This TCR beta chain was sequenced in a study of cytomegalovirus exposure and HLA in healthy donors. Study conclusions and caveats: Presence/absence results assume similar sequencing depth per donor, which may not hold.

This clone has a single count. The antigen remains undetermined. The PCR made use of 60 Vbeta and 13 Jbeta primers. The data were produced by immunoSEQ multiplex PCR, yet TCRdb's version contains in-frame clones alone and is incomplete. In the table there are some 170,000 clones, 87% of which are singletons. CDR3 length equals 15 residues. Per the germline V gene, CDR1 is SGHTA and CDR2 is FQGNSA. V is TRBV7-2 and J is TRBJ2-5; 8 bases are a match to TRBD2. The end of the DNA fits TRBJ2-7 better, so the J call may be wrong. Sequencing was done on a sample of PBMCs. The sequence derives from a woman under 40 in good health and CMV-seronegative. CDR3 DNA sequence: TGTGCCAGCAGCCGACGGGGGGGTTTGTCCTACGAGCAGTACTTC. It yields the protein CASSRRGGLSYEQYF.